This is a list of T cell receptor beta chains from one sample in a study of T-cell memory formation after mild COVID-19. TCRdb recomputed calls from the 5' RACE reads with MiXCR, one row per CDR3 protein. This table holds approximately 300,000 distinct CDR3 sequences, approximately 20% found once. Source material: PBMCs or a T cell subset sorted from them (not recorded which). The receptors derive from a man between 18 and 35 years old who had mild COVID-19 (a few samples of this study predate the infection). Cell type and time point are not known. CDR3s include the opening cysteine and the closing phenylalanine or tryptophan. The D gene is left open where the match is weak. Size is omitted from some rows. Given values are once, few, many or a class for expanded clones.

d_call,v_call,j_call,clone_size,cdr3_nt,cdr3_aa
-,TRBV5-6,TRBJ1-1,-,TGTGCCAGCAGCTCGAGGGGCCGCGCTGGAGCTTTCTTT,CASSSRGRAGAFF
-,TRBV27,TRBJ1-5,-,TGTGCCAGCAGTTTCGGGACGTATCTGGGGGCGCCCCAGCATTTT,CASSFGTYLGAPQHF
-,TRBV5-6,TRBJ2-2,few,TGTGCCAGCAGCTTGAGGACAATGAACACCGGGGAGCTGTTTTTT,CASSLRTMNTGELFF
-,TRBV14,TRBJ2-1,-,TGTGCCAGCAGCCCGGGAAGATGGAATGAGCAGTTCTTC,CASSPGRWNEQFF
TRBD1,TRBV5-1,TRBJ2-7,few,TGCGCCAGCAGCAAGGGACAGGGGATATACGAGCAGTACTTC,CASSKGQGIYEQYF
-,TRBV4-3,TRBJ1-1,-,TGCGCCAGCAGCCAAGATTTCGGGGTCTGGGCTTTCTTT,CASSQDFGVWAFF
-,TRBV24-1,TRBJ1-4,-,TGTGCCACCAGCCTCTCAGGGGAAGCGGATGAAAAACTGTTTTTT,CATSLSGEADEKLFF
-,TRBV29-1,TRBJ2-2,-,TGCAGCGTTGATCCGGGGGATCAAACCGGGGAGCTGTTTTTT,CSVDPGDQTGELFF
TRBD1,TRBV7-3,TRBJ1-1,few,TGTGCCAGCAGCTTTGGTGGTTTAGGGACAGGGACTGAAGCTTTCTTT,CASSFGGLGTGTEAFF
TRBD1,TRBV10-3,TRBJ1-2,-,TGTGCCATCAGCGGGGACAGGGAGCTCACGGACTATGGCTACACCTTC,CAISGDRELTDYGYTF
-,TRBV6-1,TRBJ1-2,-,TGTGCCAGCAGACCCCGTGGAGGAGGCTACACCTTC,CASRPRGGGYTF
-,TRBV6-4,TRBJ1-5,once,TGTGCCAGCAGTGAAGGCCCAGGGGCTCAGCCCCAGCATTTT,CASSEGPGAQPQHF
-,TRBV11-2,TRBJ1-1,-,TGTGCCAGCCAAAGGGAGGACATCCTGAACACTGAAGCTTTCTTT,CASQREDILNTEAFF
-,TRBV30,TRBJ1-1,-,TGTGCCTGGAGTCTGGGGCTTGGGGACACTGAAGCTTTCTTT,CAWSLGLGDTEAFF
-,TRBV7-9,TRBJ2-1,few,TGTGCCAGCAGCCCCCCCACCTGGAAGCAGTTCTTC,CASSPPTWKQFF
TRBD1,TRBV20-1,TRBJ2-3,few,TGCAGTGCTACAGGGACAGATTACACAGATACGCAGTATTTT,CSATGTDYTDTQYF
-,TRBV7-6,TRBJ2-3,-,TGTGCCAGCAGCTTACTCCAGAGCACAGATACGCAGTATTTT,CASSLLQSTDTQYF
TRBD2,TRBV20-1,TRBJ2-5,few,TGCAGTGCTACGCGGGGGGGCGGGGAGACCCAGTACTTC,CSATRGGGETQYF
-,TRBV19,TRBJ2-1,once,TGTGCCAGTAGTATACTGTACAATGAGCAGTTCTTC,CASSILYNEQFF
-,TRBV29-1,TRBJ2-1,-,TGCAGCGTTGAAGTGCGGTTAGGTCGGACACTGCAGTTCTTC,CSVEVRLGRTLQFF
-,TRBV28,TRBJ2-5,-,TGTGCCAGCGGACGGGACGGCGCTCAAGAGACCCAGTACTTC,CASGRDGAQETQYF
TRBD1,TRBV9,TRBJ2-5,many,TGTGCCAGCAGCGAGCGCCTGGGCAGGGGGCCTATCGAGACCCAGTACTTC,CASSERLGRGPIETQYF
TRBD1,TRBV6-5,TRBJ1-6,few,TGTGCCAGCAGTAGAACAGGGGGCAATATTAATTCACCCCTCCACTTT,CASSRTGGNINSPLHF
TRBD2,TRBV7-8,TRBJ2-3,few,TGTGCCAGCAGACGAACTAGCGGGGGGGCCGATACGCAGTATTTT,CASRRTSGGADTQYF
TRBD2,TRBV24-1,TRBJ2-1,-,TGTGCCACCAGTGACCCGGGGGGTACTGAGCAGTTCTTC,CATSDPGGTEQFF
-,TRBV7-9,TRBJ2-2,-,TGTGCCAGCAGCTTAGACGTTTGGGGCGGACACACCGGGGAGCTGTTTTTT,CASSLDVWGGHTGELFF
-,TRBV12-3/TRBV12-4,TRBJ1-2,-,TGTGCCAGCAGTTTATCGTATGTGGGCTACACCTTC,CASSLSYVGYTF
-,TRBV12-3/TRBV12-4,TRBJ1-5,-,TGTGCCAGCAGTTTATGGGGGCCCAATCAGCCCCAGCATTTT,CASSLWGPNQPQHF
-,TRBV6-6,TRBJ2-1,once,TGTGCCAGCAGTTACTCGGGGGTGCGGGGTGCCTACAATGAGCAGTTCTTC,CASSYSGVRGAYNEQFF
TRBD2,TRBV5-1,TRBJ2-1,-,TGCGCCAGCAGCTTGACGGGGGGAGACAATGAGCAGTTCTTC,CASSLTGGDNEQFF
-,TRBV7-2,TRBJ2-4,few,TGTGCCAGCAGCTTAGGGGCTGCAAGGGGAAGAGCCAAAAACATTCAGTACTTC,CASSLGAARGRAKNIQYF
TRBD1,TRBV4-1,TRBJ1-2,few,TGCGCCAGCAGCCAAGATACTTGGGGACAGGGGAATGGCTACACCTTC,CASSQDTWGQGNGYTF
TRBD2,TRBV6-5,TRBJ2-3,many,TGTGCCAGCAGCCGAGCTAGCGGCCTCCTTACGCAGTATTTT,CASSRASGLLTQYF
-,TRBV5-1,TRBJ2-1,-,TGCGCCAGCAGCCACGGCCCCGATGAGCAGTTCTTC,CASSHGPDEQFF
TRBD2,TRBV24-1,TRBJ2-5,-,TGTGCCACCGGGCAGCGGGGGAGGCAAGAGACCCAGTACTTC,CATGQRGRQETQYF
-,TRBV15,TRBJ1-2,few,TGTGCCACCAGCAGAGGCGGGGGGACCTACTATGGCTACACCTTC,CATSRGGGTYYGYTF
-,TRBV7-2,TRBJ2-5,few,TGTGCCAGCAGCGCCTCGGGGCAGGAGGCGGAGACCCAGTACTTC,CASSASGQEAETQYF
-,TRBV12-3/TRBV12-4,TRBJ2-3,many,TGTGCCAGCAGTGCCCCGAGGGGGGGGGTCACAGATACGCAGTATTTT,CASSAPRGGVTDTQYF
-,TRBV11-2,TRBJ2-1,-,TGTGCCAGCACTTTGTTCCGTGGGGGAATGGCGCAGTTCTTC,CASTLFRGGMAQFF
-,TRBV24-1,TRBJ1-1,-,TGTGCCACCAGTGGCCCGGGAGGGAACACTGAAGCTTTCTTT,CATSGPGGNTEAFF